This TCR beta chain emerged from a study of cytomegalovirus exposure and HLA in healthy donors. Study overall: A previous analysis identified approximately 120 million unique TCR beta sequences derived from roughly 190 million T cells. General study results and limits: Accounts indicate the classifier identified cytomegalovirus status with strong specificity and sensitivity.

PCR used 60 Vbeta primers and 13 Jbeta primers. Generated by immunoSEQ multiplex PCR, the TCRdb table keeps only in-frame clones and is missing some. Among more than 80,000 clones, 60% to 80% were seen once, and the ten largest hold 2.8%. On this clone: Antigen specificity is unknown.

The clonotype comes from a female donor in good health and CMV-seronegative. The sample taken for sequencing was PBMCs.

CDR3 DNA sequence: TGTGCCAGCAGCCGGGACAGGAATTTCCAAGAGACCCAGTACTTC. It is translated as CASSRDRNFQETQYF. The chain is built from TRBV14 and TRBJ2-5; 8 bases line up with TRBD1. Germline values: CDR1 SGHDN, CDR2 FVKESK. The length of the CDR3 is 15 residues. Germline trimming cut 4 bases from V and 1 base from J; bases unmatched to any gene: 5.